Given below is one TCR beta chain in context. The record originates from a study of blood T cell repertoires in COVID-19. Study-wide context: PBMCs, B-cell-depleted T cells, or T cells provided the cDNA or gDNA that made up the material.

Using immunoSEQ multiplex PCR, the repertoire was profiled, and TCRdb retains in-frame clones only, with some absent. Here the sample spans tens of thousands of clones, roughly 80% being singletons. V was clipped by 5 bases and J by 3 bases, with 23 bases between them. Germline V gives CDR1 LGHNA, CDR2 YNFKEQ. This CDR3 spans 17 amino acids. The sequence was obtained from a man between 60 and 75 years old with COVID-19, enrolled during active disease. Sequences were obtained from peripheral blood. The chain recombines TRBV4-2 with TRBJ2-7; TRBD1 might be the D (5 bases). The CDR3: CASSKDKGPENFYEQYF. CDR3 nucleotide sequence: TGTGCCAGCAGCAAGGATAAGGGGCCCGAGAATTTCTACGAGCAGTACTTC.